This T cell receptor (beta chain) originates from a study of cytomegalovirus exposure and HLA in healthy donors. Overall study findings and caveats: In a later analysis, DRB1 alleles had the most associated TCRs; HLA-C alleles the fewest. It was shown in a later analysis that HLA-associated TCR beta chains were more clonally expanded than other, equally common chains.

Worth noting for this clone: Antigen specificity is unknown.

Use of 60 Vbeta and 13 Jbeta primers characterized the PCR. Data came from immunoSEQ multiplex PCR; TCRdb stores just in-frame clones and leaves some out. Of 150,000 to 200,000 clones listed, more than 75% were seen once; the top ten hold roughly 0.2%. The germline V and J ends were trimmed by 0 bases and 3 bases, with 21 bases remaining between them. Per germline, CDR1 LGHNA and CDR2 YNFKEQ. The CDR3 runs 19 residues. Material for sequencing was PBMCs. The rearrangement uses TRBV4-2 and TRBJ2-1; the D gene is possibly TRBD2 (6 bases). The receptor was isolated from a girl under two years old in good health and CMV-seronegative. The CDR3, as DNA: TGTGCCAGCAGCCAAGAAGGGACTCCCCGTATCGGGCTCTACAATGAGCAGTTCTTC. Its protein product is CASSQEGTPRIGLYNEQFF.